The subject of this entry is one T cell receptor beta chain. Its specificity is not known. The ends were cut back, 4 bases at V and 4 bases at J, with 11 bases in the middle. Germline assignment: CDR1 KGHDR and CDR2 SFDVKD. CDR3 length: 14 residues. Libraries were made from TCR beta cDNA, and they carried unique molecular identifiers. TCRdb reanalysed the PCR reads using MiXCR and keeps one entry per CDR3 protein. The sample consists of approximately 730,000 distinct CDR3 sequences, roughly 50% of them appearing once. The data were taken from a study of post-analysis software for immune sequencing data. Points from the study as a whole: Included in a set of about five TRBV segments more frequent in patients than controls were TRBV5-6, TRBV5-1 and TRBV20-1.

The V gene is TRBV24-1, the J gene TRBJ2-3; no clear D gene. The source material was blood. The sequence came from a girl aged 5 to 17 with multiple sclerosis. Here the CDR3 reads CATSDPTWADTQYF. The CDR3 DNA reads as TGTGCCACCAGTGACCCAACTTGGGCAGATACGCAGTATTTT.